These T cell receptor beta chains were read from a single sample in a study of blood T cell repertoires in COVID-19. Sequencing was performed with immunoSEQ multiplex PCR; in TCRdb, only in-frame clones are kept and a portion is missing. The table records 100,000 or so clones, 80% to 90% of them present only once. The material sequenced was peripheral blood. The receptor set was obtained from a man aged 40-55 years with active or convalescent COVID-19. CDR3s include the opening cysteine and the closing phenylalanine or tryptophan. The order of the fields is J gene, V gene, D gene, CDR3 protein. The D gene is left open where the match is weak.

>TRBJ2-7|TRBV3-1/TRBV3-2|TRBD2
CASSPQSGGPRTYEQYF
>TRBJ2-3|TRBV6-4|-
CASSDSSIVRGDTQYF
>TRBJ2-4|TRBV6-6|TRBD1
CASSYLTGTGADIQYF
>TRBJ1-6|TRBV14|-
CASSQAGNSPLHF
>TRBJ1-6|TRBV12-5|TRBD1
CASGYDRGNSPLHF
>TRBJ1-2|TRBV9|-
CASSGGNNYGYTF
>TRBJ1-1|TRBV5-1|-
CASSLQAFNTEAFF
>TRBJ2-2|TRBV19|-
CALRRDTGELFF
>TRBJ1-4|TRBV18|TRBD1
CASSPGDSEKLFF
>TRBJ2-5|TRBV6-2/TRBV6-3|-
CASSYFELETQYF
>TRBJ2-7|TRBV11-2|TRBD1
CASSLDRRQGSNEQYF
>TRBJ1-6|TRBV9|-
CASSVRQGGSPLHF
>TRBJ2-3|TRBV11-3|TRBD1
CASSLDGPGQGQDTQYF
>TRBJ2-7|TRBV18|-
CASSPSLNRDSYEQYF
>TRBJ2-2|TRBV2|TRBD2
CASSVASGTTGELFF